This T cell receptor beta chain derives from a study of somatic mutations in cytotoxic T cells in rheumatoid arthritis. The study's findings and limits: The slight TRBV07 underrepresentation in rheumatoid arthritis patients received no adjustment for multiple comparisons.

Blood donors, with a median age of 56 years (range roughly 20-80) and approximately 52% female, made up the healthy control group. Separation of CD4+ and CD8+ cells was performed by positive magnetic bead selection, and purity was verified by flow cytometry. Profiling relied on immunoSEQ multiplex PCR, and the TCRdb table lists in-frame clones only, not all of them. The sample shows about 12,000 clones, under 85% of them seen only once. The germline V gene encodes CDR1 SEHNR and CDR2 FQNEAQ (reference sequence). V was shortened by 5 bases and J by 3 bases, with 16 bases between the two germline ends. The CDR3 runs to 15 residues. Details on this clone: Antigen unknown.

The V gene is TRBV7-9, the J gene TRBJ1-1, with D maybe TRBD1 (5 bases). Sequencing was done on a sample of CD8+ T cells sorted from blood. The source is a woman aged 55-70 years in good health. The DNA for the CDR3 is TGTGCCAGCAGCCCAACGACAGAATGGGACACTGAAGCTTTCTTT. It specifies CASSPTTEWDTEAFF.